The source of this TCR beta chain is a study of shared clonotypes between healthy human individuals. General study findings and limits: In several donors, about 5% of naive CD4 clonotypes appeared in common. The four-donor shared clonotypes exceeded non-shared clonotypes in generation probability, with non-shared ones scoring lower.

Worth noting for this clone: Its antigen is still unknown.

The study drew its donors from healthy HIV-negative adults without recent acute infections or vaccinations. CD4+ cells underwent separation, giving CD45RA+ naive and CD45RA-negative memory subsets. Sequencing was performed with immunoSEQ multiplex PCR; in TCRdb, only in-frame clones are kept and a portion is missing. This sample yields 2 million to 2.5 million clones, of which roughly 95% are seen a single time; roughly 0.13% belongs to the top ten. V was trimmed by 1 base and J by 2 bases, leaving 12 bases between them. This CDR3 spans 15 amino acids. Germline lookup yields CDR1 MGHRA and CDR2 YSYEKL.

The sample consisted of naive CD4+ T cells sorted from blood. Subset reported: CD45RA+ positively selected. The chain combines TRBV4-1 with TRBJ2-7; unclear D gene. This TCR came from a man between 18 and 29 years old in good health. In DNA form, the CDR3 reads TGCGCCAGCAGCCAAGTGGGCATGGATACCTACGAGCAGTACTTC. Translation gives CASSQVGMDTYEQYF.